The sequence of this TCR beta chain was determined in a study of cytomegalovirus exposure and HLA in healthy donors. Study-level results: A few CMV-associated chains were confirmed in vitro to be specific for CMV antigens.

Points on this clone: What it recognizes is unknown.

CDR3 length: 14 amino acids. V lost 0 bases, J lost 6 bases, and 11 bases lay in between. Germline assignment: CDR1 GTSNPN and CDR2 SVGIG (reference sequence). Primers included in the PCR were 60 Vbeta and 13 Jbeta primers. Using immunoSEQ multiplex PCR, the repertoire was profiled, and TCRdb retains in-frame clones only, with some absent. This sample's table reports just over 80,000 clones. The chain carries TRBV30 and TRBJ2-2; maybe TRBD1 (5 bases). The TCR was taken from a woman in her thirties in good health and CMV-seronegative. Material: PBMCs. CDR3 residues: CAWSVQARSGELFF. The CDR3 nucleotides read TGTGCCTGGAGTGTACAGGCTCGGTCCGGGGAGCTGTTTTTT.